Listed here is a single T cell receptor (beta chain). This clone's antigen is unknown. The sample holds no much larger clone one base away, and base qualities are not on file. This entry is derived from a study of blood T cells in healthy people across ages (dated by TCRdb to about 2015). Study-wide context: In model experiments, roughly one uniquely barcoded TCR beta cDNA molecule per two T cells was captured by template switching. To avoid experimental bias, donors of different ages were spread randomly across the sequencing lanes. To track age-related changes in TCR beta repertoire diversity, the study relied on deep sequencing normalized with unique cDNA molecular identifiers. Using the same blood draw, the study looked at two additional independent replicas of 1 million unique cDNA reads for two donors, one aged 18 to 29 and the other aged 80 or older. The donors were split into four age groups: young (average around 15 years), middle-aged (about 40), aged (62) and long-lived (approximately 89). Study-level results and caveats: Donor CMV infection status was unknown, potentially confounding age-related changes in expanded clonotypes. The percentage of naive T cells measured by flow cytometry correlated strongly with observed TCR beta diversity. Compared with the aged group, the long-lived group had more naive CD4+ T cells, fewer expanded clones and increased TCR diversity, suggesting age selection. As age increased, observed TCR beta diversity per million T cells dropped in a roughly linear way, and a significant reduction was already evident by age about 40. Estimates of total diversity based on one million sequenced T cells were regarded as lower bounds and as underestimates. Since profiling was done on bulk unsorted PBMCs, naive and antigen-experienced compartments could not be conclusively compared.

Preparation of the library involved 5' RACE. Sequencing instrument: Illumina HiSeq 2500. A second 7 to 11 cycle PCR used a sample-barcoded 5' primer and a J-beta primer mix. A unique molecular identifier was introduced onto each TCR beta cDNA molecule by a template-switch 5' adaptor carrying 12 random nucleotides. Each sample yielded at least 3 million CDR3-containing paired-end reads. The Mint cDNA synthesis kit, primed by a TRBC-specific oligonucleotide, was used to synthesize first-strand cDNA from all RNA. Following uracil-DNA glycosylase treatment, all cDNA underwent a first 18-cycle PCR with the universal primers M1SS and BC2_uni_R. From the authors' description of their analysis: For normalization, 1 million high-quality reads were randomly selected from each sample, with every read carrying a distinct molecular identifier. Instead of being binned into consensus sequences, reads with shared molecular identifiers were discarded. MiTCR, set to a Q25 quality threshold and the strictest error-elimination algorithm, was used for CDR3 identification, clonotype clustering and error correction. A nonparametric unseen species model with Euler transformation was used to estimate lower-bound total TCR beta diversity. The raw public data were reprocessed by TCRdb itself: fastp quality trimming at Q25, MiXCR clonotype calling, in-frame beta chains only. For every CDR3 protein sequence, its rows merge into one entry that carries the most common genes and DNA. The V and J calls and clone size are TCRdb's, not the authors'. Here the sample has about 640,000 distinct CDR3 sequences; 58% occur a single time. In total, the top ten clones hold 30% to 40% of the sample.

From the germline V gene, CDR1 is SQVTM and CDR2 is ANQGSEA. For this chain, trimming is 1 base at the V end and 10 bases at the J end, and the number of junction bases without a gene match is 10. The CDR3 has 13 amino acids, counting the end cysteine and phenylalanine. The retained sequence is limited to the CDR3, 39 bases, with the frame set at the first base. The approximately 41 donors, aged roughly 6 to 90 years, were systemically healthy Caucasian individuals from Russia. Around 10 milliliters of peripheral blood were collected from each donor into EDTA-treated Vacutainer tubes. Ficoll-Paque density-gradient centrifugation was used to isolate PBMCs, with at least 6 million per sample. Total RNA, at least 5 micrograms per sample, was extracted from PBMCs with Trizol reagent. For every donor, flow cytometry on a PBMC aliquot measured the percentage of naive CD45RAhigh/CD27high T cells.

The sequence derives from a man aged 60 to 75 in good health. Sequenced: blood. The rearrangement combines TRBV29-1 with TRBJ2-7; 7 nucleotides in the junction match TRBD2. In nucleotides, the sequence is TGCAGCGTTGAAGGGGCGTGGGGGAGGGATCAGTACTTC. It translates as CSVEGAWGRDQYF.